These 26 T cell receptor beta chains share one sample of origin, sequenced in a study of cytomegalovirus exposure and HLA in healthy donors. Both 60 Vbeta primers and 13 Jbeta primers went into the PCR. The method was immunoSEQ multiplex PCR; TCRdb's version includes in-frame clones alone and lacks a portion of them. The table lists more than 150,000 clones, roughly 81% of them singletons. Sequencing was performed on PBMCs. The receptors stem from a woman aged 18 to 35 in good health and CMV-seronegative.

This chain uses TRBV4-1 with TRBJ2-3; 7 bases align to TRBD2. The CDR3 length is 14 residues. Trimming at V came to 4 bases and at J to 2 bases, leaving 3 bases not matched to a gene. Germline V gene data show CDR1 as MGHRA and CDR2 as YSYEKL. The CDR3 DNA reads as TGCGCCAGCAGCCCGGGGACTACCACAGATACGCAGTATTTT. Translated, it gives CASSPGTTTDTQYF.

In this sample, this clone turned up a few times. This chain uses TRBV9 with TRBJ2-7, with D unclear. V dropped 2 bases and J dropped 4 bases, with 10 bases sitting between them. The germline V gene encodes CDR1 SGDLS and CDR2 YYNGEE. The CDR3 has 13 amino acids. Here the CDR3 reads CASSVYDGYEQYF. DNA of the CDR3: TGTGCCAGCAGCGTCTACGACGGGTACGAGCAGTACTTC.

CDR3 coding DNA: TGTGCCAGCAGCTCTGGGACTAGCGGGAGGGGAGGGACCCAGTACTTC. It encodes CASSSGTSGRGGTQYF. V is TRBV11-3 and J is TRBJ2-5; 16 bases map to TRBD2. Germline CDR1 SGHNT, CDR2 YENEEA. Trimming removed 4 bases from V and 7 bases from J; junction bases left unmatched: 6. The CDR3 contains 16 residues.

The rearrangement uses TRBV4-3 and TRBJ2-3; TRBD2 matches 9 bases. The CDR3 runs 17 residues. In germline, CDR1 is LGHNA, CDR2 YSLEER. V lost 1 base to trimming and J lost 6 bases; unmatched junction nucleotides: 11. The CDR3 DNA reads TGCGCCAGCAGCCAAGGCACGCGACTAGCGGACCCGGATACGCAGTATTTT. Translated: CASSQGTRLADPDTQYF.

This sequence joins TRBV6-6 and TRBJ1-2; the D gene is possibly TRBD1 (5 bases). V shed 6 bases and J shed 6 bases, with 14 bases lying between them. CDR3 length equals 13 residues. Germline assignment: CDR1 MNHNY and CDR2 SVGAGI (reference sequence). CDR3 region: CASSLLGTHGYTF. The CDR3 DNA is TGTGCCAGCAGCTTACTCGGGACTCATGGCTACACCTTC.

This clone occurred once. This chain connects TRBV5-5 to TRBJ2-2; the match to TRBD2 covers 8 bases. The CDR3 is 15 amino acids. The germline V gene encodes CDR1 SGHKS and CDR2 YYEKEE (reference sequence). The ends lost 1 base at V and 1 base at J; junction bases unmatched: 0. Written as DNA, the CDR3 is TGTGCCAGCAGCTTGCTAGCGGGGAACACCGGGGAGCTGTTTTTT. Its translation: CASSLLAGNTGELFF. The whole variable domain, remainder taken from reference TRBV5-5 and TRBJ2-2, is DAGVTQSPTHLIKTRGQQVTLRCSPISGHKSVSWYQQVLGQGPQFIFQYYEKEERGRGNFPDRFSARQFPNYSSELNVNALLLGDSALYLCASSLLAGNTGELFFGEGSRLTVL.

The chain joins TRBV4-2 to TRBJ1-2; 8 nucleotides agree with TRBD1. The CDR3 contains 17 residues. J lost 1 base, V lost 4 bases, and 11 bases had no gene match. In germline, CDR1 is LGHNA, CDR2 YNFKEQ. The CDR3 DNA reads TGTGCCAGCAGCCGAAGGGTTACAGGGGGGGTTAACTATGGCTACACCTTC. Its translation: CASSRRVTGGVNYGYTF.

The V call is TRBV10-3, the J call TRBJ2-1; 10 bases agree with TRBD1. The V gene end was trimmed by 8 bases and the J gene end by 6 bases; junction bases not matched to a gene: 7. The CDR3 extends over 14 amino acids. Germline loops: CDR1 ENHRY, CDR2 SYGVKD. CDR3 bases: TGTGCCATCGGCCGGGACAGGGGCGCCAATGAGCAGTTCTTC. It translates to CAIGRDRGANEQFF.

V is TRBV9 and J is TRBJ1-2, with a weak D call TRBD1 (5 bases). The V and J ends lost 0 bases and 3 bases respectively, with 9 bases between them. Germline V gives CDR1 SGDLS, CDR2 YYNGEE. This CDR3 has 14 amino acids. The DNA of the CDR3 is TGTGCCAGCAGCGTAGGACAGATGGACTATGGCTACACCTTC. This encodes CASSVGQMDYGYTF. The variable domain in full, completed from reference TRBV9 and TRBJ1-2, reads DSGVTQTPKHLITATGQRVTLRCSPRSGDLSVYWYQQSLDQGLQFLIQYYNGEERAKGNILERFSAQQFPDLHSELNLSSLELGDSALYFCASSVGQMDYGYTFGSGTRLTVV.

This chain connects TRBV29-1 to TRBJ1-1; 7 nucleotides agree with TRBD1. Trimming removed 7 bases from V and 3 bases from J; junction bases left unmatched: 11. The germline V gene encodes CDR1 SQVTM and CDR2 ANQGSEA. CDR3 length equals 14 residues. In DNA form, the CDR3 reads TGCAGCGCCACGGAATTTACAGGGGACACTGAAGCTTTCTTT. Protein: CSATEFTGDTEAFF.

CDR3: CASTPGPGVYQPQHF. CDR3 in DNA: TGCGCCAGCACCCCGGGTCCCGGGGTCTATCAGCCCCAGCATTTT. V gene TRBV4-1 combines with J gene TRBJ1-5; unclear D gene. Germline CDR1 and CDR2: MGHRA and YSYEKL. There are 15 residues in the CDR3. The ends were cut back, 7 bases at V and 5 bases at J, with 18 bases in the middle.

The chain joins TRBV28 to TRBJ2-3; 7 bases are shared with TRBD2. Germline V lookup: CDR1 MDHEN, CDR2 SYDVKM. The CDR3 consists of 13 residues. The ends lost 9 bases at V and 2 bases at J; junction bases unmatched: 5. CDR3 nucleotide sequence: TGTGCCAGTGGGAGGGGTCACACAGATACGCAGTATTTT. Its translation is CASGRGHTDTQYF.

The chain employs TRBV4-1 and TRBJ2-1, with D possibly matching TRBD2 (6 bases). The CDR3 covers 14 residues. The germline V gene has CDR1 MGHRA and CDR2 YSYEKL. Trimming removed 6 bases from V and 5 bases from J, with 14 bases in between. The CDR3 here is CASRLLGGNNEQFF. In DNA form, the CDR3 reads TGCGCCAGCAGACTCCTCGGAGGGAACAATGAGCAGTTCTTC.

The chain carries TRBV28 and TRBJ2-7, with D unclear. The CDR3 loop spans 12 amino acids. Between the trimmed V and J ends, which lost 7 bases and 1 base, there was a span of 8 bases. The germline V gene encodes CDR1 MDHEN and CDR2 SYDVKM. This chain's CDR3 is CASNGRSYEQYF. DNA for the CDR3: TGTGCCAGCAACGGCAGGTCCTACGAGCAGTACTTC.

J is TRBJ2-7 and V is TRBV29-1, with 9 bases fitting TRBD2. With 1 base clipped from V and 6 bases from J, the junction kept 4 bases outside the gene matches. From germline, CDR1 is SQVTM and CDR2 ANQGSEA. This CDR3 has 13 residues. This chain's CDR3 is CSVEGLAVGEQYF. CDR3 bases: TGCAGCGTTGAAGGACTAGCGGTGGGCGAGCAGTACTTC.

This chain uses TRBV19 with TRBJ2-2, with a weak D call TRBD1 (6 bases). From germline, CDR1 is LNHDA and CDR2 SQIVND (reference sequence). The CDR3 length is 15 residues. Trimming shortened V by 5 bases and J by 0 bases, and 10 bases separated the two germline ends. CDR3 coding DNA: TGTGCCAGTAGTCTGGGGGCAGCGAACACCGGGGAGCTGTTTTTT. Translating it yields CASSLGAANTGELFF.

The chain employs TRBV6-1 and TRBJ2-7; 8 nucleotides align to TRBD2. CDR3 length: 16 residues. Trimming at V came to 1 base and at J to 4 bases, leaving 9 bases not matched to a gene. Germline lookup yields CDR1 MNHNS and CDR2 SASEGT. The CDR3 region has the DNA TGTGCCAGCAGTGAAGGTCAAGCGGGAGCAGGGTACGAGCAGTACTTC. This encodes CASSEGQAGAGYEQYF.

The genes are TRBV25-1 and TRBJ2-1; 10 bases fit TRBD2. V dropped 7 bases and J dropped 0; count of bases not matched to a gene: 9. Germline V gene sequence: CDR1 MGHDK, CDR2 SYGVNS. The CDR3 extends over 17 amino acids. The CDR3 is CASMASGGRSSYNEQFF. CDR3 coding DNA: TGTGCCAGCATGGCTAGCGGGGGACGAAGCTCCTACAATGAGCAGTTCTTC.

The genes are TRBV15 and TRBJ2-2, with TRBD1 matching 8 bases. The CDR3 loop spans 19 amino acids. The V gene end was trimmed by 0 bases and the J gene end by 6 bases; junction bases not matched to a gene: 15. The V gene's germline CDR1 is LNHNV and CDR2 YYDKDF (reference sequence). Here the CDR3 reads CATSRDLIRRTGSPGELFF. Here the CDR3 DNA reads TGTGCCACCAGCAGAGATCTGATAAGAAGGACAGGGAGTCCCGGGGAGCTGTTTTTT.

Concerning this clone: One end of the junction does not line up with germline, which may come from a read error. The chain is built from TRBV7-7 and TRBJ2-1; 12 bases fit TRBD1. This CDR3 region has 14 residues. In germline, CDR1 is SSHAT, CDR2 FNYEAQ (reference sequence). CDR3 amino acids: CASSRDRGRGEQFF. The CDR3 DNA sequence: TGTGCTAGCAGCCGGGACAGGGGGCGAGGTGAGCAGTTCTTC.

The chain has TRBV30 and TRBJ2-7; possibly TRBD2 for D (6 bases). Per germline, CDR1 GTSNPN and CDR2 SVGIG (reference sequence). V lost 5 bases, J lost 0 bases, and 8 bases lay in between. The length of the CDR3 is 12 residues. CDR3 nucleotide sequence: TGTGCCTGGGGAGGGAGCTCCTACGAGCAGTACTTC. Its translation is CAWGGSSYEQYF. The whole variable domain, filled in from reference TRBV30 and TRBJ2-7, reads SQTIHQWPATLVQPVGSPLSLECTVEGTSNPNLYWYRQAAGRGLQLLFYSVGIGQISSEVPQNLSASRPQDRQFILSSKKLLLSDSGFYLCAWGGSSYEQYFGPGTRLTVT.

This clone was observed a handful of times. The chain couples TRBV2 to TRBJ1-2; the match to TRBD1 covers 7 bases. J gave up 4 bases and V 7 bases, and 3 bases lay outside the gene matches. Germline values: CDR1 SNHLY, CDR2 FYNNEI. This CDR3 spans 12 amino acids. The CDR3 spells CASNRDSYGYTF. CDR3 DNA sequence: TGTGCCAGCAATCGGGACAGCTATGGCTACACCTTC.

The CDR3 spells CASSFPQGMSTEAFF. CDR3 bases: TGTGCCAGCAGTTTCCCACAGGGAATGAGCACTGAAGCTTTCTTT. The V and J genes are TRBV28 and TRBJ1-1; maybe TRBD1 (6 bases). Germline V gives CDR1 MDHEN, CDR2 SYDVKM. Trimming stripped 3 bases from V and 4 bases from J, with 15 bases between. The CDR3 consists of 15 residues.

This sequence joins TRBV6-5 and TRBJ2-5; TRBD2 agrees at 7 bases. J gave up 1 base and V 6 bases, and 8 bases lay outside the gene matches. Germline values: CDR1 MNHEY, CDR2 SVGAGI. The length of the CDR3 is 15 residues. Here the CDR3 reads CASSSSPSGQETQYF. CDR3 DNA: TGTGCCAGCAGCTCCTCCCCTAGCGGCCAAGAGACCCAGTACTTC.

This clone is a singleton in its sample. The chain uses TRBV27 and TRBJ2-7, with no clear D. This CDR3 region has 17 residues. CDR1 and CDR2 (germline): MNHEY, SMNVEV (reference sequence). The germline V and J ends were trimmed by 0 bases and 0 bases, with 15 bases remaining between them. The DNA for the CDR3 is TGTGCCAGCAGTTTATCGATGGGCCCTCTGGCCTCCTACGAGCAGTACTTC. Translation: CASSLSMGPLASYEQYF.

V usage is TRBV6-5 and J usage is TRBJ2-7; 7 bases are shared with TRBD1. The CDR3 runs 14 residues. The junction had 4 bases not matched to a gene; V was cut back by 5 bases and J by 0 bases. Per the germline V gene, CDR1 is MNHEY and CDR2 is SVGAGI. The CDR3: CASSQWDSSYEQYF. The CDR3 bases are TGTGCCAGCAGTCAATGGGACAGCTCCTACGAGCAGTACTTC.